Given below is one T cell receptor beta chain in context. The data derive from a study of blood T cell repertoires in COVID-19. Produced via immunoSEQ multiplex PCR; TCRdb's table is partial and in-frame only. Of about 99,000 clones listed, 87% are singletons. This receptor was identified in a man aged 50 or older in a cohort sampled during active COVID-19. Sequences were obtained from peripheral blood.

This chain's CDR3 is CAIRSDRADSRNQPQHF. CDR3 sequence (DNA): TGTGCCATCAGATCCGACAGGGCGGACTCGCGCAATCAGCCCCAGCATTTT. The chain joins TRBV10-3 to TRBJ1-5; TRBD1 aligns across 7 bases. The V and J ends lost 6 bases and 2 bases, in that order; junction bases with no gene match: 13. CDR1 ENHRY and CDR2 SYGVKD come from the germline V gene. The CDR3 is 17 residues long.